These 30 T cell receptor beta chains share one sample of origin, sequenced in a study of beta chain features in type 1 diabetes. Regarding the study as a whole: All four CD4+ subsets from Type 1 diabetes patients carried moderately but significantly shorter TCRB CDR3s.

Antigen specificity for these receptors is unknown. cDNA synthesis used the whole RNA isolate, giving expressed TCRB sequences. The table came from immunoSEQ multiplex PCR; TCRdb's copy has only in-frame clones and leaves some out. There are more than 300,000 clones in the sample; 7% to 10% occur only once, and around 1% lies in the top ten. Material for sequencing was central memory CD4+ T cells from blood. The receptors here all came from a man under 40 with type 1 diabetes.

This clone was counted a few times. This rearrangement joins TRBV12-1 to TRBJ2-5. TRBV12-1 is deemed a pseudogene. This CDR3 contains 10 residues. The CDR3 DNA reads TGTGCCAGCAGCTCCCCATGTGGGTACTTC. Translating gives CASSSPCGYF.

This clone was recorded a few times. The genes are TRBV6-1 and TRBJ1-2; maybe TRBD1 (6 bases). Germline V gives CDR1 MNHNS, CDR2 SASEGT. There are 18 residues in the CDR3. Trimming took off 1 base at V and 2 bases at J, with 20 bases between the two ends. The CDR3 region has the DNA TGTGCCAGCAGTGAAGAAACCCGGGGGCAGGTGATCAACTATGGCTACACCTTC. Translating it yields CASSEETRGQVINYGYTF.

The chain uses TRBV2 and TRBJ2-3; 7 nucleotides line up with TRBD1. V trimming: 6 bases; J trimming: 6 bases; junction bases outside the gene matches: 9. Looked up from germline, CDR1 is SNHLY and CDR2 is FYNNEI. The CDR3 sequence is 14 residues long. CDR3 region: CASSWGRGKDTQYF. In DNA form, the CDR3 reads TGTGCCAGCAGCTGGGGCAGGGGGAAGGATACGCAGTATTTT.

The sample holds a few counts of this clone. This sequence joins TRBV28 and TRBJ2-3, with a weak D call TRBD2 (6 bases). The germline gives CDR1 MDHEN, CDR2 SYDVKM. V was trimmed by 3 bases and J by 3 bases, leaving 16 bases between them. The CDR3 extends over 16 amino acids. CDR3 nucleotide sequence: TGTGCCAGCAGTTTCCGACTAGATCGCCCAACAGATACGCAGTATTTT. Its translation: CASSFRLDRPTDTQYF.

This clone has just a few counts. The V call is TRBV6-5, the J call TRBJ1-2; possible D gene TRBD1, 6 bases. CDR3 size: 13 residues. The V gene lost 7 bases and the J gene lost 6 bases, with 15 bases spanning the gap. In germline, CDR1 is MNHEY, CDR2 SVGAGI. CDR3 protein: CASTRGFLDGYTF. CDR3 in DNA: TGTGCCAGCACGAGGGGGTTTTTGGATGGCTACACCTTC.

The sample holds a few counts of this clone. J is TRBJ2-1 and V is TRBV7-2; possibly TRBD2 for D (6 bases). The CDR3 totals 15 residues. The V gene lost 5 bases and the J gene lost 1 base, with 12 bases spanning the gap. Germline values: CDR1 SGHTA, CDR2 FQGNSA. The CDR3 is CASSLGGVSYNEQFF. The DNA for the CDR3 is TGTGCCAGCAGCCTTGGCGGGGTGTCCTACAATGAGCAGTTCTTC.

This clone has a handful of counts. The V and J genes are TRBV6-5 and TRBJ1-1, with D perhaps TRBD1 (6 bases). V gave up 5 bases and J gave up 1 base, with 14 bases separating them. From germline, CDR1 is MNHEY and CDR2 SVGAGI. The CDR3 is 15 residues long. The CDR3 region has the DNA TGTGCCAGCAGTCAAAGGACAGCCAGGAACACTGAAGCTTTCTTT. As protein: CASSQRTARNTEAFF.

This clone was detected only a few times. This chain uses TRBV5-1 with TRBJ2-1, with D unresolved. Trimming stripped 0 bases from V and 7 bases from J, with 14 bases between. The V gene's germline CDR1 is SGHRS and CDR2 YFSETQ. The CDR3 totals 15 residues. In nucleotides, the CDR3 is TGCGCCAGCAGCTTGGGTTATCCTCTGGGGAATGAGCAGTTCTTC. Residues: CASSLGYPLGNEQFF.

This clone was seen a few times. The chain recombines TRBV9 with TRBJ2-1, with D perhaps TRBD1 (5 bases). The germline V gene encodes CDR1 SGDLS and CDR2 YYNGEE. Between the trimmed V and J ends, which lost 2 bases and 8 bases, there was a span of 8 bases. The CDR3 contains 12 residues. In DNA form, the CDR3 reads TGTGCCAGCAGCGTCAGGGTAGATGAGCAGTTCTTC. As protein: CASSVRVDEQFF.

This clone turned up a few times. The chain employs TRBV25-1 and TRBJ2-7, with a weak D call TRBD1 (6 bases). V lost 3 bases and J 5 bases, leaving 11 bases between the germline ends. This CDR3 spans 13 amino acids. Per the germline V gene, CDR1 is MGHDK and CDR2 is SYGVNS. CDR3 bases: TGTGCCAGCAGTGATTTTAACAGGGACGAGCAGTACTTC. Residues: CASSDFNRDEQYF.

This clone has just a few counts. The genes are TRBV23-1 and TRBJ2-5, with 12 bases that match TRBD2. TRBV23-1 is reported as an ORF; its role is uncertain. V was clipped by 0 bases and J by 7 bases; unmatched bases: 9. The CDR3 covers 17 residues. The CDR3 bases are TGCGCCAGCAGTCAATCCGGGGCTAGCGGGGGGGCCGGGACCCAGTACTTC. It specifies CASSQSGASGGAGTQYF.

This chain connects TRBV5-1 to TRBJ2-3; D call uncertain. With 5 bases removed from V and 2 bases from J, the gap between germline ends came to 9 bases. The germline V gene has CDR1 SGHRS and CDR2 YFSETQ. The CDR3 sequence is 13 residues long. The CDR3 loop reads CASSLKVTDTQYF. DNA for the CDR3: TGCGCCAGCAGTTTGAAGGTCACAGATACGCAGTATTTT.

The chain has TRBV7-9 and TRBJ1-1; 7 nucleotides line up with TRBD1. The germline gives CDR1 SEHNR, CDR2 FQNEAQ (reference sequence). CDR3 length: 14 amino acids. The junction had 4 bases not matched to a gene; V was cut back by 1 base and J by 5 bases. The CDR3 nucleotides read TGTGCCAGCAGCTTAGACAGGGGAGGGACTGAAGCTTTCTTT. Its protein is CASSLDRGGTEAFF.

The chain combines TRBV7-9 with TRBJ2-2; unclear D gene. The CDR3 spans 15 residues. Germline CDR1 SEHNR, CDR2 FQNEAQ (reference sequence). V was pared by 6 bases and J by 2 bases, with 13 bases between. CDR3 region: CASSPTDFNTGELFF. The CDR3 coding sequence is TGTGCCAGCAGTCCAACCGACTTTAACACCGGGGAGCTGTTTTTT. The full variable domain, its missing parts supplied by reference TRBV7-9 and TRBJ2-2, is DTGVSQNPRHKITKRGQNVTFRCDPISEHNRLYWYRQTLGQGPEFLTYFQNEAQLEKSRLLSDRFSAERPKGSFSTLEIQRTEQGDSAMYLCASSPTDFNTGELFFGEGSRLTVL.

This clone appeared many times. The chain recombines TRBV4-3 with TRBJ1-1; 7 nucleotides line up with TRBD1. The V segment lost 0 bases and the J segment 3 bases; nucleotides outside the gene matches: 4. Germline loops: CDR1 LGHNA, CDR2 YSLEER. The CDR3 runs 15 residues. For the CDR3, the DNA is TGCGCCAGCAGCCAAGACACACAGGGGTACACTGAAGCTTTCTTT. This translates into CASSQDTQGYTEAFF.

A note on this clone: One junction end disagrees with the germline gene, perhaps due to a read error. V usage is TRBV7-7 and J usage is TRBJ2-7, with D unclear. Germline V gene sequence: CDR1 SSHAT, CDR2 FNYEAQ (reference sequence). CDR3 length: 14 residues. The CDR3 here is CASSPTRASYEQYF. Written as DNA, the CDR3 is TGTGCTAGCAGCCCAACTCGGGCCTCCTACGAGCAGTACTTC.

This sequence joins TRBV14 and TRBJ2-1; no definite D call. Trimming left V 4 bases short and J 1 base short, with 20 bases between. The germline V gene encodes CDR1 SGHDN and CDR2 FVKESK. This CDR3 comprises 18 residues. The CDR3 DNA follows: TGTGCCAGCAGCCCACCAGATCCCACCACCCATTCCTACAATGAGCAGTTCTTC. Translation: CASSPPDPTTHSYNEQFF.

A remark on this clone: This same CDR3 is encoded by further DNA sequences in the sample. The CDR3 loop is CASSEDSNYGYTF. CDR3 nucleotides: TGCGCCAGCAGCGAGGACAGCAACTATGGCTACACCTTC. V is TRBV5-1 and J is TRBJ1-2; weak D call: TRBD1 (6 bases). The CDR3 loop spans 13 amino acids. Germline-derived CDR1 and CDR2 are SGHRS and YFSETQ. V lost 4 bases and J lost 2, with 9 bases in between.

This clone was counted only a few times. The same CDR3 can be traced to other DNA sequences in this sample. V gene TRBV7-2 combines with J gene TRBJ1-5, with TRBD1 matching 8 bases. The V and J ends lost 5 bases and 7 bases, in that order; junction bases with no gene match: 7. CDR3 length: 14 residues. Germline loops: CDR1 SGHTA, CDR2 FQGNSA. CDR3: CASSPDRGGQPQHF. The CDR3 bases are TGTGCCAGCAGCCCAGACAGGGGCGGGCAGCCCCAGCATTTT.

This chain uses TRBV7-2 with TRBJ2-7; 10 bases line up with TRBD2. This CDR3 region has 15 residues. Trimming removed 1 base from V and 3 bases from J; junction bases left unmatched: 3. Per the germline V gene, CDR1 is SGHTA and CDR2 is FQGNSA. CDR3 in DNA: TGTGCCAGCAGCTTAGTGGCTAGCGGGGGCTACGAGCAGTACTTC. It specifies CASSLVASGGYEQYF.

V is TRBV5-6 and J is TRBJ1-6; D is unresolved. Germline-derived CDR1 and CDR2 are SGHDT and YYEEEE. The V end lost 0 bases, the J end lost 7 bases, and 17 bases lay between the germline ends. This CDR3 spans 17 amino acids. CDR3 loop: CASSLGTEQRKNSPLHF. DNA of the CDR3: TGTGCCAGCAGCTTGGGAACGGAACAGAGGAAGAATTCACCCCTCCACTTT.

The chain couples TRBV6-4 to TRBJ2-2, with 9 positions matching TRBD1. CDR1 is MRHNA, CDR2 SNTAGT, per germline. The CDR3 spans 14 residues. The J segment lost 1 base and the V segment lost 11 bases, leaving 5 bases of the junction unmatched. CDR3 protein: CAAQGQGNTGELFF. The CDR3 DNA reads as TGTGCCGCCCAGGGACAGGGGAACACCGGGGAGCTGTTTTTT.

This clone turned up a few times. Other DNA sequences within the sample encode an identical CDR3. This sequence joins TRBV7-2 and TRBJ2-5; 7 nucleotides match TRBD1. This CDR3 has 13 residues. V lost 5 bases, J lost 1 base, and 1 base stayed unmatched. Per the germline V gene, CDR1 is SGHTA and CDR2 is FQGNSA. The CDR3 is CASSRDSQETQYF. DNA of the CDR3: TGTGCCAGCAGCCGGGACAGCCAAGAGACCCAGTACTTC.

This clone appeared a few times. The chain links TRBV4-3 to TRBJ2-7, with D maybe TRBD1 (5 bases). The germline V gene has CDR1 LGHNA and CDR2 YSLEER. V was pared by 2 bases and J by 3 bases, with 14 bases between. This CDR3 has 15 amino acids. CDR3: CASSQSAQGFYEQYF. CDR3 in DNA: TGCGCCAGCAGCCAAAGCGCGCAGGGATTCTACGAGCAGTACTTC.

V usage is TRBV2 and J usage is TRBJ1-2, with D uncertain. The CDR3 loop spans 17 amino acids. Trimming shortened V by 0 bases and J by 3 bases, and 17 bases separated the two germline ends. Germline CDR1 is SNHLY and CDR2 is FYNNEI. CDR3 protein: CASSEALGGSKDYGYTF. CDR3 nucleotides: TGTGCCAGCAGTGAAGCGCTAGGCGGCAGCAAAGACTATGGCTACACCTTC.

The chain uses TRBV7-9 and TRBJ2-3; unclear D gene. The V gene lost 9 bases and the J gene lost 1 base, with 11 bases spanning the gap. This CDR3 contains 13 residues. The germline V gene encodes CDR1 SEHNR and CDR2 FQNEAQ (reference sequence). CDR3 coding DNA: TGTGCCAGTCCCCTTGGGGGCACAGATACGCAGTATTTT. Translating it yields CASPLGGTDTQYF.

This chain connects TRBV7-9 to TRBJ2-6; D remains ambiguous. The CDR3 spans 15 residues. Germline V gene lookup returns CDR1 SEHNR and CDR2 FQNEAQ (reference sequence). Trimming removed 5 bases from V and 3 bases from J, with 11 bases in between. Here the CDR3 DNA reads TGTGCCAGCAGCATCGGAAGAGGTGGGGCCAACGTCCTGACTTTC. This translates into CASSIGRGGANVLTF.

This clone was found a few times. CDR3 region: CATSREGAEQYF. In DNA form, the CDR3 reads TGTGCCACCAGCAGAGAAGGGGCCGAGCAGTACTTC. This chain connects TRBV15 to TRBJ2-7; TRBD1 might be the D (5 bases). From germline, CDR1 is LNHNV and CDR2 YYDKDF (reference sequence). V lost 0 bases to trimming and J lost 6 bases, with 6 bases between them. The CDR3 consists of 12 residues. The variable domain in full, with the rest retrieved from reference TRBV15 and TRBJ2-7, is DAMVIQNPRYQVTQFGKPVTLSCSQTLNHNVMYWYQQKSSQAPKLLFHYYDKDFNNEADTPDNFQSRRPNTSFCFLDIRSPGLGDTAMYLCATSREGAEQYFGPGTRLTVT.

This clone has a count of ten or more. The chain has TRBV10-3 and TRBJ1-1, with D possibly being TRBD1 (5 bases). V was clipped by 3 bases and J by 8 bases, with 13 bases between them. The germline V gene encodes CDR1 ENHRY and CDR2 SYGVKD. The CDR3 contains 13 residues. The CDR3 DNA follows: TGTGCCATCAGTGACCCAGACAGTTGGGAAGCTTTCTTT. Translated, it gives CAISDPDSWEAFF.

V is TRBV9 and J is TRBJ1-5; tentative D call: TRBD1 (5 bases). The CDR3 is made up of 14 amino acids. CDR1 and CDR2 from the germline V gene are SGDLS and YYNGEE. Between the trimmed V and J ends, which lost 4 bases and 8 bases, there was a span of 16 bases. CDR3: CASSPQGRPEPQHF. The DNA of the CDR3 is TGTGCCAGCAGCCCCCAGGGCAGGCCGGAGCCCCAGCATTTT.